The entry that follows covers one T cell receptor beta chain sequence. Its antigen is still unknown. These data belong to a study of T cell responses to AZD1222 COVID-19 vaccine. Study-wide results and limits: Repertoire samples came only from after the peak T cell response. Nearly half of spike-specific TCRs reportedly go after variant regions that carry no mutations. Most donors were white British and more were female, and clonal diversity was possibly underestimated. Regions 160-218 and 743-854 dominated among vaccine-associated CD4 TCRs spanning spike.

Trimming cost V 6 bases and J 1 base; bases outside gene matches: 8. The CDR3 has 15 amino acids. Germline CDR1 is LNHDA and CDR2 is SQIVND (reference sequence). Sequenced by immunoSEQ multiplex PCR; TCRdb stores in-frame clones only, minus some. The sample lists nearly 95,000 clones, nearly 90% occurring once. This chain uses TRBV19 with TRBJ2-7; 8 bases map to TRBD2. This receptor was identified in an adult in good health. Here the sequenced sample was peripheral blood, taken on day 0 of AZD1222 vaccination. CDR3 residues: CASRRGGDVSYEQYF. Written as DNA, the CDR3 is TGTGCCAGTAGACGGGGGGGCGACGTATCCTACGAGCAGTACTTC.